Following are 10 T cell receptor beta chains from one sample sequenced in a study of T cell repertoires in cytomegalovirus infection. Each CDR3 protein is one row after TCRdb ran MiXCR on the reads. The table lists approximately 140,000 distinct CDR3 sequences, 20% to 30% of them singletons. Antigens for these TCRs are unknown. The sample taken for sequencing was PBMCs, sequenced either directly or after in vitro stimulation (not recorded which). The source is a human donor in good health (CMV status not recorded). Some clones in this sample may be carry-over from other donors' samples.

The CDR3 reads CASSLSTLRGYGYTF. The CDR3 DNA is TGTGCCAGCAGTTTATCGACTCTCCGAGGCTATGGCTACACCTTC. The chain links TRBV28 to TRBJ1-2, with D hard to call. The ends were cut back, 1 base at V and 4 bases at J, with 13 bases in the middle. Germline CDR1 reads MDHEN; CDR2 reads SYDVKM. The CDR3 covers 15 residues.

The rearrangement joins TRBV12-3 or TRBV12-4 to TRBJ1-1; 8 nucleotides match TRBD1. V lost 3 bases, J lost 6 bases, and 6 bases stayed unmatched. The length of the CDR3 is 14 residues. The CDR3 loop is CASSLGDRGPEAFF. The DNA of the CDR3 is TGTGCCAGCAGTTTGGGCGACAGGGGCCCTGAAGCTTTCTTT.

This clonotype was observed at least ten times. This sequence joins TRBV7-8 and TRBJ2-1; no firm D call. The germline V gene has CDR1 SGHVS and CDR2 FQNEAQ. The CDR3 spans 16 residues. The V and J ends lost 1 base and 0 bases respectively, with 10 bases between them. CDR3 sequence (DNA): TGTGCCAGCAGCTTAGTTGTGCGATCCTCCTACAATGAGCAGTTCTTC. This codes for CASSLVVRSSYNEQFF.

The chain uses TRBV12-3 or TRBV12-4 and TRBJ1-2; D not certain. The CDR3 has 13 residues. Deletions cut 5 bases from V and 10 bases from J, with 17 bases between. CDR3 sequence (DNA): TGTGCCAGCAGTCCCACAACCCTGAGGGACTACACCTTC. Protein: CASSPTTLRDYTF.

This chain uses TRBV19 with TRBJ2-4, with D perhaps matching TRBD1 or TRBD2 (5 bases each). CDR3 length: 15 residues. The ends were cut back, 7 bases at V and 0 bases at J, with 13 bases in the middle. The germline gives CDR1 LNHDA, CDR2 SQIVND (reference sequence). CDR3 sequence (DNA): TGTGCCAGTACAGATACAGGACTAGCCAAAAACATTCAGTACTTC. Residues: CASTDTGLAKNIQYF.

This clonotype was seen more than once but under ten times. The chain joins TRBV7-2 to TRBJ2-7; D possibly corresponds to TRBD2 (5 bases). Trimming cost V 1 base and J 6 bases, with 13 bases left between them. The CDR3 runs 14 residues. Germline V gives CDR1 SGHTA, CDR2 FQGNSA. DNA for the CDR3: TGTGCCAGCAGCTTAGAGGGTGCCGCGGGCGAGCAGTACGTC. Translation gives CASSLEGAAGEQYV.

The chain is built from TRBV2 and TRBJ2-1; D is possibly TRBD2 (6 bases). This CDR3 is built from 13 residues. V lost 6 bases and J lost 3, with 9 bases in between. CDR1 and CDR2 (germline): SNHLY, FYNNEI. The CDR3 DNA sequence: TGTGCCAGCAGCGCGGGAAACTACAATGAGCAGTTCTTC. This codes for CASSAGNYNEQFF. The full variable domain, completed using reference TRBV2 and TRBJ2-1, is EPEVTQTPSHQVTQMGQEVILRCVPISNHLYFYWYRQILGQKVEFLVSFYNNEISEKSEIFDDQFSVERPDGSNFTLKIRSTKLEDSAMYFCASSAGNYNEQFFGPGTRLTVL.

As for this clonotype: Its ends do not fully match the called genes, so a read error is possible. The rearrangement links TRBV12-3 or TRBV12-4 to TRBJ1-6; D is ambiguous. This CDR3 comprises 15 residues. The CDR3 DNA reads TGTGCCAGCAGCCATGAGGGCCTTTTCGCGTCACCCCTCCGCTTT. Encoded protein: CASSHEGLFASPLRF.

This clonotype was counted between two and nine times. The genes are TRBV19 and TRBJ2-5; possibly TRBD1 for D (6 bases). The CDR3 is made up of 12 amino acids. V lost 4 bases and J 6 bases, leaving 9 bases between the germline ends. Germline lookup yields CDR1 LNHDA and CDR2 SQIVND (reference sequence). The CDR3 DNA follows: TGTGCCAGTAGTACACAGGGCCAGACCCAGTACTTC. This gives the protein CASSTQGQTQYF.

At least ten counts were recorded for this clonotype. The rearrangement joins TRBV7-2 to TRBJ1-1; a weak D match, TRBD1 (6 bases). CDR1 SGHTA and CDR2 FQGNSA come from the germline V gene. This CDR3 is built from 11 residues. The V end lost 5 bases, the J end lost 7 bases, and 8 bases lay between the germline ends. For the CDR3, the DNA is TGTGCCAGCAGCCTGGACAGTGAAGCTTTCTTT. It specifies CASSLDSEAFF.